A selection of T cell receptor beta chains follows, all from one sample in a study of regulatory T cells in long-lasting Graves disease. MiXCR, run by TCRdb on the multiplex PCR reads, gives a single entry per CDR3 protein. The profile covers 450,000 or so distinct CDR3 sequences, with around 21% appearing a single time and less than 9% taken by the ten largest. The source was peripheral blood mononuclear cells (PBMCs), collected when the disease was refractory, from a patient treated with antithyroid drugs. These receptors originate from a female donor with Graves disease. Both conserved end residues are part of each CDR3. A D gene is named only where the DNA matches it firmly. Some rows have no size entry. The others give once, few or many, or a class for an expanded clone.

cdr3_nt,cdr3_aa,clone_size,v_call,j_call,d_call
TGTGCCAGCAGCGATAACTATGGCTACACCTTC,CASSDNYGYTF,few,TRBV9,TRBJ1-2,.
TGTGCCATCAGTGACGGGAATGAAAAACTGTTTTTT,CAISDGNEKLFF,many,TRBV10-3,TRBJ1-4,.
TGTGCCTGGAGTGTACTCAGGGAGACTGAAGCTTTCTTT,CAWSVLRETEAFF,.,TRBV30,TRBJ1-1,.
TGTGCCAGCAGTGAAGGGGACCGGAGAGGCTACACCTTC,CASSEGDRRGYTF,many,TRBV2,TRBJ1-2,.
TGCGCCAGCAGCCAGGAAAAAGGGTGGCTCGACGGCGGGGAGCTGTTTTTT,CASSQEKGWLDGGELFF,few,TRBV4-1,TRBJ2-2,.
TGTGCCAGCAGGGGCAGACAAGAGACCCAGTACTTC,CASRGRQETQYF,.,TRBV27,TRBJ2-5,.
TGTGCCTGGGCTGGGGGGACAGCTGAAAAACTGTTTTTT,CAWAGGTAEKLFF,many,TRBV30,TRBJ1-4,TRBD1
TGCGCCAGCAGCTTGGAAGCGGGACACATCTACGAGCAGTACTTC,CASSLEAGHIYEQYF,many,TRBV5-1,TRBJ2-7,.
TGTGCCAGCAGCCAAGGGGTGCAGGGGGAGAATCAGCCCCAGCATTTT,CASSQGVQGENQPQHF,.,TRBV4-2,TRBJ1-5,TRBD1
TGTGCCAGCAGTGATGCGTGGGGCTACACCTTC,CASSDAWGYTF,many,TRBV2,TRBJ1-2,.
TGTGCCAGCAGCGCCCCGCAAGGGCAAGAGACCCAGTACTTC,CASSAPQGQETQYF,.,TRBV7-9,TRBJ2-5,.
TGCGCCAGCAGCTCCCCAAGGGACAGGGGTGAAAAACTGTTTTTT,CASSSPRDRGEKLFF,.,TRBV4-1,TRBJ1-4,TRBD1
TGTGCCAGCAGCGTAGCTCAGGTTTTCAATGAGCAGTTCTTC,CASSVAQVFNEQFF,.,TRBV9,TRBJ2-1,.
TGTGCCAGCAGTTACTCGAAGGGACAGGGCACGTTGAACACTGAAGCTTTCTTT,CASSYSKGQGTLNTEAFF,many,TRBV6-5,TRBJ1-1,TRBD1
TGTGCCAGCACCTACACGGTGAACACCGGGGAGCTGTTTTTT,CASTYTVNTGELFF,.,TRBV12-3/TRBV12-4,TRBJ2-2,.
TGTGCCAGCAGCCAAGGGTGGGTACTAGCGGGAAACGAGCAGTACTTC,CASSQGWVLAGNEQYF,.,TRBV4-2,TRBJ2-7,TRBD2
TGTGCCAGCAACCCGGGCCCCGGTGGTGGCAATCAGCCCCAGCATTTT,CASNPGPGGGNQPQHF,many,TRBV6-1,TRBJ1-5,.
TGTGCCAGCAGCTTAGTGACTAGCGGGAACTCCTACGAGCAGTACTTC,CASSLVTSGNSYEQYF,many,TRBV11-2,TRBJ2-7,TRBD2
TGCAGCGTTAAACGACAGTCGGCGTCTCCGGCTGAAGCTTTCTTT,CSVKRQSASPAEAFF,few,TRBV29-1,TRBJ1-1,.